The sequence of this TCR beta chain was determined in a study of blood T cell repertoires in COVID-19. For the study at large: Some COVID-19 samples were acute and others convalescent; all came from the United States, Italy and Spain. Nucleic acid was either cDNA or gDNA, and it came from T cells, B-cell-depleted T cells, or PBMCs.

Study processing details: Amplification with reference gene primers provided the estimates of nucleated cell counts. Data came from immunoSEQ multiplex PCR; TCRdb stores just in-frame clones and leaves some out. V, J and clone size derive from that table, while D and trimming were established from the DNA sequence. This sample has 210,000 or so clones, with around 91% found just once. The CDR3 extends over 16 amino acids. Germline CDR1 LNHDA, CDR2 SQIVND (reference sequence). The germline V and J ends were trimmed by 3 bases and 0 bases, with 14 bases remaining between them. Input material: peripheral blood. The rearrangement links TRBV19 to TRBJ1-1; tentative D call: TRBD1 (6 bases). The TCR comes from a middle-aged woman with acute or convalescent COVID-19. The DNA of the CDR3 is TGTGCCAGTAGTATCCTCAGGGGAGGGATGAACACTGAAGCTTTCTTT. It translates to CASSILRGGMNTEAFF.